The entry below gives a single T cell receptor beta chain sequence along with its context. Its antigen is unknown. One base away there is no much larger clone; base qualities are not given. The library relied on PCR. Sequencing was performed on an Illumina HiSeq 2500. To reduce PCR and sequencing biases, unique molecular identifiers were built into the TCR beta cDNA libraries. Roughly 0.5 million cDNA molecules were obtained per 1 to 10 million input T cells, so each molecule approximated one T cell. The patient libraries were prepared and sequenced using the same protocol as the earlier healthy control dataset. Samples belonging to the same batch were prepared together, multiplexed and sequenced on a shared HiSeq lane. The authors' analysis ran thus. Raw barcoded reads were processed with MIGEC, and single-read molecular identifier groups were discarded before consensus assembly and CDR3 extraction. VDJtools was used for post-analysis of the clonotype tables, with diversity normalized by down-sampling every dataset to the smallest sample size. Repertoire overlap clustering matched CDR3 amino acid but not nucleotide sequences to correct batch-related cross-sample contamination. TCRdb ran its own pipeline on the public reads, namely fastp trimming at Q25 and MiXCR clone calling, and kept in-frame beta chains. Rows are unified per CDR3 protein, each entry keeping the most common DNA and genes. TCRdb, rather than the study authors, made the V and J calls. The sample profile shows about 540,000 distinct CDR3 sequences; under 40% of them were found once. The ten largest clonotypes hold 5% to 6% of the sample.

Including the terminal cysteine and phenylalanine, the CDR3 comprises 20 residues. Only the CDR3 DNA stays, 60 bases, in frame from base 1. The germline V gene (reference sequence) specifies MNHEY as CDR1 and SMNVEV as CDR2. V is trimmed back by 4 bases and J by 1 base, and the junction contains 11 bases that no gene match accounts for. The data were taken from a study of post-analysis software for immune sequencing data (dated by TCRdb to the mid-2010s). Regarding the study in general: Recorded disease courses included relapsing-remitting, secondary progressive and progressive-relapsing multiple sclerosis, with some patients lacking subtype annotation. A subset of samples was prepared in parallel using single-end sample barcoding, then pooled and co-amplified after Illumina adapter ligation. The multiple sclerosis patient repertoires were compared with more than 10 previously published healthy control repertoires from donors aged about 6 to 26 years.

TCR beta repertoires were profiled from peripheral blood of 10 to 15 young patients with multiple sclerosis to demonstrate the VDJtools post-analysis software. The patients with multiple sclerosis were children and adolescents between roughly 6 and 16 years of age. Overall study results and their limits: Four to six TRBV segments, including TRBV5-6, TRBV5-1 and TRBV20-1, were significantly more frequent in patients than controls. When samples were clustered directly using the F measure, samples prepared in the same batch co-clustered strongly, which prompted a batch-effect correction. The control group was slightly older than the multiple sclerosis patient group. Significantly lower normalized Chao1 diversity was found in multiple sclerosis patients than in controls, suggesting substantial peripheral T-cell clonal expansion.

This receptor was identified in a girl aged 2-17 years with multiple sclerosis. Recombination joined TRBV27 with TRBJ2-3; 16 junctional bases match TRBD2. Sequenced sample: blood. The CDR3 loop reads CASSSLGLAGGRTGTDTQYF. The nucleotides are TGTGCCAGCAGTTCGTTGGGACTAGCGGGGGGGCGTACAGGCACAGATACGCAGTATTTT.